Listed here are 28 T cell receptor beta chains from one sample, sequenced in a study of glioma-infiltrating T cells after dendritic cell vaccination. The protocol was immunoSEQ multiplex PCR, while the TCRdb copy is restricted to in-frame clones and leaves out a portion. The profile shows some 70,000 clones, about 76% of them singletons. Sample: blood, taken before dendritic cell vaccination. The receptor source for this set is a human donor with glioblastoma.

The genes are TRBV27 and TRBJ2-3, with TRBD2 matching 9 bases. The junction had 7 bases not matched to a gene; V was cut back by 2 bases and J by 4 bases. Germline CDR1 is MNHEY and CDR2 is SMNVEV (reference sequence). The CDR3 consists of 16 residues. CDR3 sequence reads: CASSLISGGYSDTQYF. The CDR3 region has the DNA TGTGCCAGCAGTTTAATTAGCGGGGGTTATTCAGATACGCAGTATTTT.

This clone was detected only a few times. This chain connects TRBV6-4 to TRBJ2-1; 9 bases fit TRBD2. The CDR3 contains 15 residues. Germline trimming cut 2 bases from V and 5 bases from J; bases unmatched to any gene: 4. Germline V gene sequence: CDR1 MRHNA, CDR2 SNTAGT. The CDR3: CASSDGLAGHNEQFF. The CDR3 DNA reads as TGTGCCAGCAGTGACGGGCTAGCGGGGCACAATGAGCAGTTCTTC.

The rearrangement joins TRBV19 to TRBJ1-1; 8 positions agree with TRBD1. V shed 5 bases and J 4 bases; nucleotides not matched to a gene: 6. The length of the CDR3 is 14 residues. From germline, CDR1 is LNHDA and CDR2 SQIVND (reference sequence). The CDR3 coding sequence is TGTGCCAGTAGTGGACGTGACAGGGGCACTGAAGCTTTCTTT. Its translation: CASSGRDRGTEAFF.

The rearrangement links TRBV9 to TRBJ1-1; 10 bases line up with TRBD1. Germline V CDR1 and CDR2: SGDLS, YYNGEE. V lost 6 bases, J lost 1 base, and 6 bases stayed unmatched. CDR3 size: 15 residues. CDR3 amino acids: CASNRQGAPNTEAFF. The CDR3 nucleotides read TGTGCCAGCAACCGACAGGGGGCCCCGAACACTGAAGCTTTCTTT.

The rearrangement links TRBV5-1 to TRBJ2-7, with D tentatively TRBD1 (6 bases). The V end lost 0 bases, the J end lost 1 base, and 17 bases lay between the germline ends. Germline assignment: CDR1 SGHRS and CDR2 YFSETQ. This CDR3 is built from 17 residues. The CDR3 region has the DNA TGCGCCAGCAGCTTGGTGTTCGGGGACATAGATTCCTACGAGCAGTACTTC. Encoded protein: CASSLVFGDIDSYEQYF.

This clone has just a few counts. The rearrangement links TRBV18 to TRBJ2-1, with TRBD2 matching 7 bases. The J segment lost 6 bases and the V segment lost 0 bases, leaving 8 bases of the junction unmatched. CDR3 length: 16 residues. Per the germline V gene, CDR1 is KGHSH and CDR2 is LQKENI. CDR3 sequence reads: CASSPPASGVRNEQFF. The CDR3 DNA reads as TGTGCCAGCTCACCACCGGCTAGCGGCGTGCGCAATGAGCAGTTCTTC.

V and J are TRBV7-9 and TRBJ2-7; the D is unclear. The V end lost 2 bases, the J end lost 1 base, and 6 bases lay between the germline ends. Germline CDR1 SEHNR, CDR2 FQNEAQ (reference sequence). This CDR3 has 13 amino acids. The DNA for the CDR3 is TGTGCCAGCAGCTTATCCCCATCCTACGAGCAGTACTTC. Its translation is CASSLSPSYEQYF.

The genes are TRBV5-4 and TRBJ2-1; 10 bases map to TRBD2. Per germline, CDR1 SGHNT and CDR2 YYREEE (reference sequence). The J segment lost 6 bases and the V segment lost 2 bases, leaving 5 bases of the junction unmatched. CDR3 size: 15 residues. CDR3 protein: CASSFSSGGFNEQFF. DNA for the CDR3: TGTGCCAGCAGCTTTTCTAGCGGGGGTTTCAATGAGCAGTTCTTC.

The genes are TRBV6-1 and TRBJ2-2, with D possibly matching TRBD2 (7 bases). The V gene's germline CDR1 is MNHNS and CDR2 SASEGT. The CDR3 has 15 amino acids. The germline V and J ends were trimmed by 7 bases and 3 bases, with 15 bases remaining between them. The CDR3 nucleotides are TGTGCCAGCAACCTACAGGGAGGGCACACCGGGGAGCTGTTTTTT. It codes for CASNLQGGHTGELFF.

This clone came up once. The chain has TRBV5-4 and TRBJ2-7; TRBD2 matches 8 bases. V was clipped by 4 bases and J by 7 bases; unmatched bases: 13. This CDR3 has 15 residues. Germline V gene data show CDR1 as SGHNT and CDR2 as YYREEE (reference sequence). The CDR3 loop reads CASSGPSGGLEEQYF. The CDR3 DNA sequence: TGTGCCAGCAGCGGTCCGTCGGGGGGGTTGGAGGAGCAGTACTTC.

The rearrangement links TRBV4-2 to TRBJ1-1; D remains unclear. The length of the CDR3 is 15 residues. Trimming took off 0 bases at V and 5 bases at J, with 13 bases between the two ends. CDR1 is LGHNA and CDR2 is YNFKEQ in the germline V gene. The CDR3 coding sequence is TGTGCCAGCAGCCAAGATCCGGGGTCCTGGACTGAAGCTTTCTTT. This encodes CASSQDPGSWTEAFF.

V and J are TRBV30 and TRBJ1-3; the D is unclear. The CDR3 runs to 13 residues. The V and J ends lost 5 bases and 4 bases respectively, with 12 bases between them. Germline values: CDR1 GTSNPN, CDR2 SVGIG (reference sequence). The CDR3: CAWSTGVGNTIYF. In nucleotides, the CDR3 is TGTGCCTGGTCTACCGGGGTGGGAAACACCATATATTTT.

The rearrangement joins TRBV5-4 to TRBJ2-2; TRBD2 aligns across 8 bases. V lost 7 bases and J lost 1; bases outside the gene matches: 15. Germline CDR1 SGHNT, CDR2 YYREEE (reference sequence). This CDR3 comprises 18 residues. CDR3 residues: CASGRGGAGVENTGELFF. In DNA, the CDR3 is TGTGCCAGCGGCCGGGGGGGAGCGGGGGTAGAGAACACCGGGGAGCTGTTTTTT.

This clone was observed a handful of times. J is TRBJ1-2 and V is TRBV4-3; 7 bases line up with TRBD1. The CDR3 is 14 residues long. Looked up from germline, CDR1 is LGHNA and CDR2 is YSLEER. The V gene end was trimmed by 0 bases and the J gene end by 5 bases; junction bases not matched to a gene: 3. CDR3: CASSQDDRAYGYTF. The CDR3 nucleotides are TGCGCCAGCAGCCAAGACGACAGGGCGTATGGCTACACCTTC.

This sequence joins TRBV6-6 and TRBJ2-5; 10 bases align to TRBD2. The CDR3 extends over 16 amino acids. Germline trimming cut 6 bases from V and 0 bases from J; bases unmatched to any gene: 7. Germline V CDR1 and CDR2: MNHNY, SVGAGI (reference sequence). In DNA form, the CDR3 reads TGTGCCAGCAGCCCCCCTAGCGGGGGAAACCAAGAGACCCAGTACTTC. As protein: CASSPPSGGNQETQYF.

The chain links TRBV6-5 to TRBJ2-5; 7 bases fit TRBD1. The CDR3 covers 12 residues. The V segment lost 4 bases and the J segment 5 bases; nucleotides outside the gene matches: 1. CDR1 and CDR2 from the germline V gene are MNHEY and SVGAGI. Written as DNA, the CDR3 is TGTGCCAGCAGTTCCAGGGGGGAGACCCAGTACTTC. The encoded protein is CASSSRGETQYF.

V is TRBV4-2 and J is TRBJ2-5, with 10 positions matching TRBD1. The junction had 9 bases not matched to a gene; V was cut back by 0 bases and J by 5 bases. CDR3 length equals 17 residues. The V gene's germline CDR1 is LGHNA and CDR2 YNFKEQ. The CDR3 loop is CASSQEWGTGEYETQYF. For the CDR3, the DNA is TGTGCCAGCAGCCAAGAATGGGGGACAGGGGAGTATGAGACCCAGTACTTC.

V gene TRBV19 combines with J gene TRBJ1-4; maybe TRBD1 (6 bases). Trimming stripped 8 bases from V and 3 bases from J, with 13 bases between. CDR1 LNHDA and CDR2 SQIVND come from the germline V gene (reference sequence). The CDR3 totals 14 residues. DNA of the CDR3: TGTGCCAGTTCTCGGCCAGGGGCTAATGAAAAACTGTTTTTT. As protein: CASSRPGANEKLFF.

The chain carries TRBV2 and TRBJ2-2; D possibly corresponds to TRBD1 (6 bases). CDR3 length equals 15 residues. Trimming removed 6 bases at V and 1 base at J, with 12 bases between. Germline V lookup: CDR1 SNHLY, CDR2 FYNNEI. The CDR3 spells CASRAGTRNTGELFF. CDR3 sequence (DNA): TGTGCCAGCAGGGCCGGGACAAGGAACACCGGGGAGCTGTTTTTT.

This rearrangement joins TRBV5-1 to TRBJ1-6; 8 bases line up with TRBD1. The ends lost 4 bases at V and 10 bases at J; junction bases unmatched: 10. The CDR3 has 15 residues. Germline CDR1 is SGHRS and CDR2 is YFSETQ. The CDR3 here is CASSLTTGTGSPLHF. DNA of the CDR3: TGCGCCAGCAGCCTAACGACAGGGACAGGATCACCCCTCCACTTT.

V is TRBV13 and J is TRBJ2-5; D possibly corresponds to TRBD2 (6 bases). The CDR3 loop spans 14 amino acids. The germline V gene has CDR1 PRHDT and CDR2 FYEKMQ (reference sequence). The V gene lost 2 bases and the J gene lost 3 bases, with 10 bases spanning the gap. This chain's CDR3 is CASSLTGLKETQYF. CDR3 in DNA: TGTGCCAGCAGCTTAACGGGACTTAAAGAGACCCAGTACTTC.

V gene TRBV5-1 combines with J gene TRBJ1-3; no clear D gene. The CDR3 contains 14 residues. Germline loops: CDR1 SGHRS, CDR2 YFSETQ. The V end was cut by 3 bases, the J end by 0 bases, with 7 bases between. CDR3 in DNA: TGCGCCAGCAGCTCCGGGAACTCTGGAAACACCATATATTTT. The encoded protein is CASSSGNSGNTIYF.

The V gene is TRBV5-1, the J gene TRBJ1-2; D is ambiguous. Looked up from germline, CDR1 is SGHRS and CDR2 is YFSETQ. Trimming took off 2 bases at V and 2 bases at J, with 16 bases between the two ends. The CDR3 has 16 residues. CDR3 DNA sequence: TGCGCCAGCAGCTTTACGGGTGCACCTTTAAACTATGGCTACACCTTC. The encoded protein is CASSFTGAPLNYGYTF.

This chain uses TRBV7-3 with TRBJ1-2; D call uncertain. CDR3 length: 15 residues. V lost 1 base and J 2 bases, leaving 11 bases between the germline ends. Germline assignment: CDR1 SGHTA and CDR2 FQGTGA. This CDR3 is CASSLMGSPNYGYTF. DNA for the CDR3: TGTGCCAGCAGCTTAATGGGCTCCCCAAACTATGGCTACACCTTC. The whole variable domain, filled in from reference TRBV7-3 and TRBJ1-2, reads GAGVSQTPSNKVTEKGKYVELRCDPISGHTALYWYRQSLGQGPEFLIYFQGTGAADDSGLPNDRFFAVRPEGSVSTLKIQRTERGDSAVYLCASSLMGSPNYGYTFGSGTRLTVV.

There are a few counts of this clone. The chain links TRBV2 to TRBJ1-6; D possibly corresponds to TRBD1 (5 bases). The CDR3 runs to 14 residues. Germline V CDR1 and CDR2: SNHLY, FYNNEI. V lost 6 bases and J 6 bases, leaving 12 bases between the germline ends. The CDR3 DNA is TGTGCCAGCAGGTTAGGGGTGGGTAATTCACCCCTCCACTTT. It codes for CASRLGVGNSPLHF.

This sequence joins TRBV19 and TRBJ2-7; weak D call: TRBD1 (5 bases). The CDR3 is 11 residues long. Germline values: CDR1 LNHDA, CDR2 SQIVND (reference sequence). The V end was cut by 7 bases, the J end by 6 bases, with 10 bases between. The CDR3 here is CASTEGVEQYF. Here the CDR3 DNA reads TGTGCCAGTACCGAAGGGGTCGAGCAGTACTTC.

Worth noting for this clone: One end of the junction does not line up with germline, which may come from a read error. The chain couples TRBV15 to TRBJ2-7; D is perhaps TRBD2 (6 bases). This CDR3 has 15 amino acids. Germline V lookup: CDR1 LNHNV, CDR2 YYDKDF (reference sequence). This CDR3 is CATSRDPGESSEQYF. DNA for the CDR3: TGTGCCACCAGCAGAGATCCGGGGGAATCCTCCGAGCAGTACTTC.

The chain joins TRBV7-3 to TRBJ1-1, with no clear D. V was pared by 3 bases and J by 2 bases, with 4 bases between. This CDR3 spans 12 amino acids. Germline-derived CDR1 and CDR2 are SGHTA and FQGTGA. The CDR3 sequence: CASSFGNTEAFF. DNA of the CDR3: TGTGCCAGCAGCTTTGGCAACACTGAAGCTTTCTTT. The complete variable domain, with remaining parts taken from reference TRBV7-3 and TRBJ1-1, reads GAGVSQTPSNKVTEKGKYVELRCDPISGHTALYWYRQSLGQGPEFLIYFQGTGAADDSGLPNDRFFAVRPEGSVSTLKIQRTERGDSAVYLCASSFGNTEAFFGQGTRLTVV.